In its sample, the clone carrying this T cell receptor beta chain was seen a few times. The protocol was immunoSEQ multiplex PCR, while the TCRdb copy is restricted to in-frame clones and leaves out a portion. The repertoire consists of roughly 30,000 clones, with 82% occurring once and the leading ten covering 0.4% to 0.45%. The germline CDR1 and CDR2 sequences are LNHDA and SQIVND (reference sequence). The germline V and J ends were trimmed by 10 bases and 0 bases, with 15 bases remaining between them. The CDR3 sequence is 15 residues long. This sample is part of a study of regulatory dendritic cells for organ transplantation.

The TCR originated in a human donor in good health. The chain carries TRBV19 and TRBJ2-2; tentative D call: TRBD2 (5 bases). Sequencing input: naive CD8+ T cells from blood. Indicated subset: CD45RA+ naive T cells. The CDR3 spells CATLGHSANTGELFF. For the CDR3, the DNA is TGTGCCACCCTAGGCCATAGCGCGAACACCGGGGAGCTGTTTTTT. Using reference TRBV19 and TRBJ2-2 for the parts outside the CDR3, the full variable domain is DGGITQSPKYLFRKEGQNVTLSCEQNLNHDAMYWYRQDPGQGLRLIYYSQIVNDFQKGDIAEGYSVSREKKESFPLTVTSAQKNPTAFYLCATLGHSANTGELFFGEGSRLTVL.